This T cell receptor (beta chain) was retrieved from a study of human T cells and chemical hapten exposure. For the study at large: Donors were sensitized with 2% DPC on the upper inner arm. Per-sample variation in TCR yield stemmed mainly from small pooled library volume differences.

This clonotype turned up a few times. TCRdb recomputed calls from the RACE reads with MiXCR, one row per CDR3 protein. The sample lists fewer than 300,000 distinct CDR3 sequences; approximately 7.5% were seen once. Regarding time point: pre-sensitization, week 0. The treatment denotes: therapeutic diphenylcyclopropenone sensitization with weekly scalp DPC. The sequence derives from a man between 18 and 35 years old with alopecia areata. Some clones in this sample may be carry-over from other donors' samples. The material was whole blood, obtained in connection with sensitization to the hapten diphenylcyclopropenone (DPC).

The CDR3 coding sequence is TGTGCCAGCAGTTACGACACCTATGGCTACACCTTC. As protein: CASSYDTYGYTF. J is TRBJ1-2 and V is TRBV6-5; D is ambiguous. The germline V and J ends were trimmed by 2 bases and 4 bases, with 5 bases remaining between them. The CDR3 runs to 12 residues. CDR1 is MNHEY, CDR2 SVGAGI, per germline.